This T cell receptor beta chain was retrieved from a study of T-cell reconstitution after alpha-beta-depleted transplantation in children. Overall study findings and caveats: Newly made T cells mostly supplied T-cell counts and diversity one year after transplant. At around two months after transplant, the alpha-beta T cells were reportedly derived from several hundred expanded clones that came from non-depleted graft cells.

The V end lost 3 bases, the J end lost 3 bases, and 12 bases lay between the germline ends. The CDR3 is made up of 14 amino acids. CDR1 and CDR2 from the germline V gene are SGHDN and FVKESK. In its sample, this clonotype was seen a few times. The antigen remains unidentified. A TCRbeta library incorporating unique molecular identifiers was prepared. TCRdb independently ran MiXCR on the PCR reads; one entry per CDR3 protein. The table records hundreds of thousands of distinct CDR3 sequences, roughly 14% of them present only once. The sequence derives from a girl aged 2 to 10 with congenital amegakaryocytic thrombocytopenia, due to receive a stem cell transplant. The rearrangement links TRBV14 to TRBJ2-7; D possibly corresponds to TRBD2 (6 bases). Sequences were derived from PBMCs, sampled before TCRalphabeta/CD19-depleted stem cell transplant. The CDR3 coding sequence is TGTGCCAGCAGCCAGGGACTTCAGTACTACGAGCAGTACTTC. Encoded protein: CASSQGLQYYEQYF.